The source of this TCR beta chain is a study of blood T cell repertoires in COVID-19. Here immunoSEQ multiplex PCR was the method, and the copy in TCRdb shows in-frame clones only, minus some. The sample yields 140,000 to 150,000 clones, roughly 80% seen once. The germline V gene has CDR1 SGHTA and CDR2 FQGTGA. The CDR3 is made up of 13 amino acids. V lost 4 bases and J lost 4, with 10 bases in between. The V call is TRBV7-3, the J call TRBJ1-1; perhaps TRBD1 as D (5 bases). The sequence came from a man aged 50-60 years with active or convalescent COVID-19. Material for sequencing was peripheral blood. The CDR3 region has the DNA TGTGCCAGCAGCTCTGCAGGGTTCACTGAAGCTTTCTTT. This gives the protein CASSSAGFTEAFF. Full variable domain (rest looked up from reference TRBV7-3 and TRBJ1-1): GAGVSQTPSNKVTEKGKYVELRCDPISGHTALYWYRQSLGQGPEFLIYFQGTGAADDSGLPNDRFFAVRPEGSVSTLKIQRTERGDSAVYLCASSSAGFTEAFFGQGTRLTVV.